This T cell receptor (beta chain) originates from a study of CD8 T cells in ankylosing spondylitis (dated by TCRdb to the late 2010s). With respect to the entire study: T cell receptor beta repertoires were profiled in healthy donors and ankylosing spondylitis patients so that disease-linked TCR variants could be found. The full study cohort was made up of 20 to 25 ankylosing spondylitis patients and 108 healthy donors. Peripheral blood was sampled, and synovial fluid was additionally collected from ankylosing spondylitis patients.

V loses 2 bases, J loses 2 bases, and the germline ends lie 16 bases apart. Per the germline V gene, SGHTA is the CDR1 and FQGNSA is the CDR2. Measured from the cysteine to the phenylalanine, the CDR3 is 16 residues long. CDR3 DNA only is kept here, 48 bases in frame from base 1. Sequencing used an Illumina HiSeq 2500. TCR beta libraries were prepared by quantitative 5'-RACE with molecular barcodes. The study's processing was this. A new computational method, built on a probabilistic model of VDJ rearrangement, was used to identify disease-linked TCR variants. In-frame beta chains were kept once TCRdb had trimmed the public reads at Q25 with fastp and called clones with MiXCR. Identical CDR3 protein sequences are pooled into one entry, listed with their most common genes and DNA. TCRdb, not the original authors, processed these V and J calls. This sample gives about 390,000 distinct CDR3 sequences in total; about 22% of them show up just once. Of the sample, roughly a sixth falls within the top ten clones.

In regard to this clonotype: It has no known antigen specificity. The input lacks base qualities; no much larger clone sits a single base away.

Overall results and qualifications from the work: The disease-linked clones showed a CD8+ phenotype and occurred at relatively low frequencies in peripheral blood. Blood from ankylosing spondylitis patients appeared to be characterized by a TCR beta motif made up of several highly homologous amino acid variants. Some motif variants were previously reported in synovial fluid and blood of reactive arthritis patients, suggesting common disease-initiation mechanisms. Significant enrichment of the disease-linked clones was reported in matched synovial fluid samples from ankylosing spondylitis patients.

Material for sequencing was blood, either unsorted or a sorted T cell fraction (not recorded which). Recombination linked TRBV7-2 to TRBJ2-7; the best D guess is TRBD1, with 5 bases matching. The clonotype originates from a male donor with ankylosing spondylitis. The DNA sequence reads TGTGCCAGCAGCTTACTCGCTGTCCAGGGCACCTACGAGCAGTACTTC. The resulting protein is CASSLLAVQGTYEQYF.